This T cell receptor (beta chain) was identified during a study of blood T cell repertoires in COVID-19. Study summary: Both acute and convalescent COVID-19 samples were obtained from the United States, Italy and Spain. In each case, the material was cDNA or gDNA derived from T cells, B-cell-depleted T cells, or PBMCs.

The authors' processing: Researchers report that nucleated cell counts were estimated from reference gene primer amplification. This table comes from immunoSEQ multiplex PCR, and its TCRdb copy is limited to in-frame clones, with some not included. That table gives V, J and clone size, and the DNA gave D and trimming. The sample holds about 120,000 clones, about 81% seen once. CDR3 length: 15 residues. Trimming removed 5 bases at V and 0 bases at J, with 12 bases between. This chain joins TRBV5-3 and TRBJ2-4, with a possible D match to TRBD1 (6 bases). TRBV5-3 qualifies as an ORF whose function is uncertain. The TCR comes from a woman in her 50s with acute or convalescent COVID-19. Input material: peripheral blood. The CDR3 DNA follows: TGTGCCAGAAGAAGGACAGAGATAGCCAAAAACATTCAGTACTTC. This codes for CARRRTEIAKNIQYF.